The sequence of this T cell receptor beta chain was determined in a study of T cell changes during pregnancy in multiple sclerosis. V trimming: 4 bases; J trimming: 1 base; junction bases outside the gene matches: 5. Germline V gene data show CDR1 as SGHVS and CDR2 as FQNEAQ. The CDR3 is made up of 15 amino acids. Clones were read by immunoSEQ multiplex PCR, and TCRdb kept only the in-frame ones, dropping some. The table lists 75,000 to 100,000 clones, 90% of them singletons. V and J are TRBV7-8 and TRBJ2-5, with TRBD1 matching 8 bases. The receptor comes from a female donor in good health, enrolled as a control in a pregnancy study. The sequenced sample was peripheral blood, obtained in the second trimester of pregnancy. In DNA, the CDR3 is TGTGCCAGCAGCTCCCCTCAGGGGGCCCAAGAGACCCAGTACTTC. Amino acid sequence: CASSSPQGAQETQYF.